These T cell receptor beta chains were read from a single sample in a study of shared clonotypes between healthy human individuals. Sequenced by immunoSEQ multiplex PCR; TCRdb stores in-frame clones only, minus some. In the table there are 2 million to 3 million clones, over 85% of which are singletons. The sequenced sample was naive CD4+ T cells from PBMCs. These receptors all stem from a man between 18 and 29 years old in good health. Some clones in this sample may be carry-over from other donors' samples. Both conserved end residues are trimmed from each CDR3.

j_gene,v_gene,CDR3aa
TRBJ1-2,TRBV28,ASTSGRDPGYT
TRBJ2-3,TRBV27,ASSTGLQDTQY
TRBJ2-7,TRBV6-5,ASSYSGTDPYEQY
TRBJ2-1,TRBV6-1,AGSVHQDNEQF
TRBJ2-5,TRBV10-3,ATGGGETQY
TRBJ2-5,TRBV18,ASSPARQETQY
TRBJ2-1,TRBV7-8,ASSPVGSGTYNEQF
TRBJ2-5,TRBV18,ASSPGRARETQY
TRBJ1-1,TRBV5-1,ASSREERNTEAF
TRBJ1-4,TRBV7-9,ASSLVPEKLF
TRBJ2-1,TRBV2,ASREGLAGRFGEQF
TRBJ2-7,TRBV6-6,ASRQTAGGGEQY